This record looks at one T cell receptor beta chain sequence and its context. CDR1 and CDR2 from the germline V gene are SGDLS and YYNGEE. This CDR3 spans 15 amino acids. Between the trimmed V and J ends, which lost 4 bases and 2 bases, there was a span of 14 bases. The data derive from a study of T cell changes during pregnancy in multiple sclerosis. Repertoires were generated with immunoSEQ multiplex PCR, while TCRdb's copy carries only in-frame clones and drops some. Of tens of thousands of clones listed, 94% were seen once; the top ten hold around 2.5%. This chain connects TRBV9 to TRBJ2-3; perhaps TRBD2 as D (7 bases). The sample here was peripheral blood, taken in the third trimester of pregnancy. The sequence was collected from a female donor with multiple sclerosis, enrolled in a pregnancy study. Here the CDR3 reads CASSLGAGDTDTQYF. In nucleotides, the CDR3 is TGTGCCAGCAGCCTGGGGGCGGGAGACACAGATACGCAGTATTTT.